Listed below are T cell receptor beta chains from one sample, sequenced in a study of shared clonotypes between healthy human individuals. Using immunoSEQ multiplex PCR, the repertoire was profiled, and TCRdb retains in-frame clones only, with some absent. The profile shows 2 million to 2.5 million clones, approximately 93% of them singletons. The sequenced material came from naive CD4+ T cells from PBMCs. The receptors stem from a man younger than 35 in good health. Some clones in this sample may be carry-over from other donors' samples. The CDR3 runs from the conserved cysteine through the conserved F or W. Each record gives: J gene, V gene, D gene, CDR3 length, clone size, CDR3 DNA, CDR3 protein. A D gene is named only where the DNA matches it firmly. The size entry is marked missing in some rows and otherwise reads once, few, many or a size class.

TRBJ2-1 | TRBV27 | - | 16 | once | TGTGCCAGCGTGGGATGGGGACAAAGCTCCTACAATGAGCAGTTCTTC | CASVGWGQSSYNEQFF
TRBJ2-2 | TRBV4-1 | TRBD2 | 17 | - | TGCGCCAGCAGCCAAGGTGTCGACGGGAGGAAGGCCGGGGAGCTGTTTTTT | CASSQGVDGRKAGELFF
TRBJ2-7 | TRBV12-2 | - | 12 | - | TGTGCAAGCTCGCTTAGTTTTTACGAGCAGTACTTC | CASSLSFYEQYF
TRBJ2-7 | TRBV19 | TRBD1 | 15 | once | TGTGCCAGTAGTATAGCGACAGGGCCAACCTACGAGCAGTACTTC | CASSIATGPTYEQYF
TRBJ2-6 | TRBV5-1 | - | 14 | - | TGCGCCAGCAGACAGGGCAGTACCTTGGACGTCCTGACTTTC | CASRQGSTLDVLTF
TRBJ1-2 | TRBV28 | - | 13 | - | TGTGCCAGCAGTTTATCAGGGGCCTATGGCTACACCTTC | CASSLSGAYGYTF
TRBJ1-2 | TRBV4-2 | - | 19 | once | TGTGCCAGCAGCCAATCTCTCCGGGACACTCGGTTGGGACCTCATGGCTACACCTTC | CASSQSLRDTRLGPHGYTF
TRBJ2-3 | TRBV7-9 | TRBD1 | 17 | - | TGTGCCAGCAGCTCGACTCAGGGACAGGGCGGTGCAGATACGCAGTATTTT | CASSSTQGQGGADTQYF
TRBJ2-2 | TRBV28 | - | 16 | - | TGTGCCAGCACCCGCGTTTTCCAGAGCTTAACCGGGGAGCTGTTTTTT | CASTRVFQSLTGELFF
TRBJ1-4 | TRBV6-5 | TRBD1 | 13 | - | TGTGCCAGCAGTAGGACAGGGTACGAAAAACTGTTTTTT | CASSRTGYEKLFF
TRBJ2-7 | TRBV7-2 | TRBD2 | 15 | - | TGTGCCAGCAGCTTAAGTACTAGCGGGAGCTCCGAGCAGTACTTC | CASSLSTSGSSEQYF
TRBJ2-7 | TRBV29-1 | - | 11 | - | TGCAGCGTCGCCACCGGGTACGAGCAGTACTTC | CSVATGYEQYF
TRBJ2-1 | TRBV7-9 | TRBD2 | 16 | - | TGTGCCAGCAGCTCCCCAACTAGCGGGAGTGTGGATGAGCAGTTCTTC | CASSSPTSGSVDEQFF
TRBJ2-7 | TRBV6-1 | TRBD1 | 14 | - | TGTGCCAGCCATGGACAGGGGACTATCTACGAGCAGTACTTC | CASHGQGTIYEQYF
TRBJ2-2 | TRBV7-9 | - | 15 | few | TGTGCCAGCAGAAGAGGGACTCCTAACACCGGGGAGCTGTTTTTT | CASRRGTPNTGELFF
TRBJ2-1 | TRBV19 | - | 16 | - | TGTGCCAGTAGTGCCTTGAGCAGGGGTGGACATCGGGAGCAGTTCTTC | CASSALSRGGHREQFF
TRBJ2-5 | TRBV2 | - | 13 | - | TGTGCCAGCAGTGAAACCAGACAAGAGACCCAGTACTTC | CASSETRQETQYF
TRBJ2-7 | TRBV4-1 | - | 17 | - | TGCGCCAGCAGCCACCAAAATCGGGGTAGCCGAGGGGGAGAGCAGTACTTC | CASSHQNRGSRGGEQYF
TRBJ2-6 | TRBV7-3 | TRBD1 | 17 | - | TGTGCCAGCAGCTTCAGGACAGGGCGCTCTGGGGCCAACGTCCTGACTTTC | CASSFRTGRSGANVLTF
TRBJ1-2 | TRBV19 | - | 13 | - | TGTGCCAGTAGTATCCTACGGACTTCGGGCTACACCTTC | CASSILRTSGYTF
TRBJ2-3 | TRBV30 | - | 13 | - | TGTGCCTCCCTACAAGGTGGCGGGATGGCGCAGTATTTT | CASLQGGGMAQYF
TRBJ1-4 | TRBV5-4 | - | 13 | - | TGTGCCAGCAGCCGCGGACAGAATGAAAAACTGTTTTTT | CASSRGQNEKLFF
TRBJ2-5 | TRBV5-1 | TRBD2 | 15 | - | TGCGCCAGCAGCTTTTTAGCGGGAGTTCAAGAGACCCAGTACTTC | CASSFLAGVQETQYF
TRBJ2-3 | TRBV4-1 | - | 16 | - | TGCGCCAGCAGCCCACCCGACCTATCCCGGTTGGATACGCAGTATTTT | CASSPPDLSRLDTQYF
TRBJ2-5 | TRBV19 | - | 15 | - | TGTGCCAGTAGTACCCGAACACAAATCCAAGAGACCCAGTACTTC | CASSTRTQIQETQYF
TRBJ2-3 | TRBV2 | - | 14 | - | TGTGCCAGCACGGGTGGGAGGACCACAGATACGCAGTATTTT | CASTGGRTTDTQYF
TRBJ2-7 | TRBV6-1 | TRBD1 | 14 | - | TGTGCCAGCAGGGGAGGACAGGGTTCCTACGAGCAGTACTTC | CASRGGQGSYEQYF